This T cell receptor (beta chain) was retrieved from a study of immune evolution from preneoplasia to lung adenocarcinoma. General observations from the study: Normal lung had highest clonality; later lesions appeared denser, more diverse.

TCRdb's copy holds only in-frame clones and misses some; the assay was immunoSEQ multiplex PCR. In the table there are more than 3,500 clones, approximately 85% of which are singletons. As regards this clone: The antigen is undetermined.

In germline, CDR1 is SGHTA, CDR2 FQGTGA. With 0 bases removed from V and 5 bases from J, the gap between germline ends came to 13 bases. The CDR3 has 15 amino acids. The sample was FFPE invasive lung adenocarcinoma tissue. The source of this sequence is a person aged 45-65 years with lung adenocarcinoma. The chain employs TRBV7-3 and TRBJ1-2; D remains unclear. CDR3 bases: TGTGCCAGCAGCTTAACTAGTGAAGGGAGGTATGGCTACACCTTC. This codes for CASSLTSEGRYGYTF. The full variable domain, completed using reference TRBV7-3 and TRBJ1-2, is GAGVSQTPSNKVTEKGKYVELRCDPISGHTALYWYRQSLGQGPEFLIYFQGTGAADDSGLPNDRFFAVRPEGSVSTLKIQRTERGDSAVYLCASSLTSEGRYGYTFGSGTRLTVV.